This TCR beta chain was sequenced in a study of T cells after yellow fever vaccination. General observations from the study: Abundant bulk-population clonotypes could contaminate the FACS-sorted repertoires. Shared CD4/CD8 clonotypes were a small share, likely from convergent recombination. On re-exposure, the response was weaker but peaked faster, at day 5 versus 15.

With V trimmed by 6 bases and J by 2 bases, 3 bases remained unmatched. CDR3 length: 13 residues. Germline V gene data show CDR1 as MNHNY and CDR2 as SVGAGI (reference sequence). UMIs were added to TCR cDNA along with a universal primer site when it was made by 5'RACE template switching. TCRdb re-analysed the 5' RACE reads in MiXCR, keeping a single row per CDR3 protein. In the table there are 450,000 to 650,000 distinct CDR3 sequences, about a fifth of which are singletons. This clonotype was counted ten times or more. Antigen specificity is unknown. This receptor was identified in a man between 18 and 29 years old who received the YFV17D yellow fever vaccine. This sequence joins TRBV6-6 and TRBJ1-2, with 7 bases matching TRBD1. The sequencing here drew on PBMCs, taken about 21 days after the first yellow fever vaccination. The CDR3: CASSRQGNYGYTF. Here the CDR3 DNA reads TGTGCCAGCAGCCGACAGGGAAACTATGGCTACACCTTC.